The clone carrying this TCR beta chain came up a few times. What it binds is not known. This sample is part of a study of human T cells and chemical hapten exposure. As for the study in general: Patches with 0.01% DPC went on the upper back, and the tests were read at 6 days. Study-wide results and caveats: Expanded TCRs made up significantly more big CDR3 similarity clusters than controls did.

CDR3 length: 15 residues. The V gene lost 0 bases and the J gene lost 2 bases, with 10 bases spanning the gap. The germline CDR1 and CDR2 sequences are MNHEY and SVGAGI. TCRdb used MiXCR to reprocess the RACE reads, holding one entry per CDR3 protein. The profile shows some 84,000 distinct CDR3 sequences, more than 9% of them singletons. The time point was: patch test 2, 6 weeks after DPC sensitization. Regarding treatment: therapeutic diphenylcyclopropenone sensitization with weekly scalp DPC. The clonotype comes from a woman aged 45-59 years with alopecia areata. Some clones in this sample may be carry-over from other donors' samples. The chain carries TRBV6-5 and TRBJ2-5; D unclear. Sequences were derived from whole blood, sampled in connection with sensitization to the hapten diphenylcyclopropenone (DPC). The CDR3 is CASSYSSSRQETQYF. CDR3 nucleotides: TGTGCCAGCAGTTACTCGAGCTCTCGTCAAGAGACCCAGTACTTC.